The 24 T cell receptor beta chains in this list originate from one sample, sequenced in a study of cytomegalovirus exposure and HLA in healthy donors. 13 Jbeta primers and 60 Vbeta primers were used for the PCR. The assay was immunoSEQ multiplex PCR, and TCRdb's table has in-frame clones only and misses some. In the table there are under 150,000 clones, approximately 80% of which are singletons. Specimen: PBMCs. The receptors here all came from a girl under 10 years old in good health and CMV-seronegative.

V gene TRBV19 combines with J gene TRBJ1-1; D is unresolved. The CDR3 contains 17 residues. Germline lookup yields CDR1 LNHDA and CDR2 SQIVND (reference sequence). The V end was cut by 5 bases, the J end by 1 base, with 20 bases between. This CDR3 is CASSSRRGIRKNTEAFF. The CDR3 nucleotides are TGTGCCAGTAGTTCTAGGCGGGGAATTCGGAAGAACACTGAAGCTTTCTTT.

The rearrangement uses TRBV25-1 and TRBJ1-2; TRBD1 is a possible D gene (5 bases). The germline V gene encodes CDR1 MGHDK and CDR2 SYGVNS. The CDR3 runs 13 residues. V shed 5 bases and J shed 2 bases, with 9 bases lying between them. DNA of the CDR3: TGTGCCAGCAGTCCTCCAGGGAACTATGGCTACACCTTC. Protein sequence: CASSPPGNYGYTF.

The chain has TRBV6-1 and TRBJ2-1; 9 nucleotides agree with TRBD1. CDR1 is MNHNS and CDR2 is SASEGT in the germline V gene. The V segment lost 2 bases and the J segment 9 bases; nucleotides outside the gene matches: 5. CDR3 length equals 14 residues. CDR3 residues: CASSESGTGSEQFF. CDR3 DNA sequence: TGTGCCAGCAGTGAATCCGGGACAGGGAGTGAGCAGTTCTTC.

The J gene is TRBJ2-5, the V gene TRBV5-5; the match to TRBD2 covers 7 bases. CDR1 is SGHKS, CDR2 YYEKEE, per germline (reference sequence). V gave up 3 bases and J gave up 5 bases; unmatched junction bases: 10. This CDR3 contains 15 residues. The CDR3 reads CASSSLGTTGETQYF. Written as DNA, the CDR3 is TGTGCCAGCAGCTCCCTTGGGACTACGGGCGAGACCCAGTACTTC.

The rearrangement links TRBV4-2 to TRBJ2-2, with a possible D match to TRBD2 (5 bases). The CDR3 has 15 residues. V was trimmed by 4 bases and J by 3 bases, leaving 12 bases between them. Germline values: CDR1 LGHNA, CDR2 YNFKEQ. As DNA, the CDR3 is TGTGCCAGCAGCCCCAAGGGAGTTGACACCGGGGAGCTGTTTTTT. Its protein is CASSPKGVDTGELFF.

The gene calls are TRBV13 and TRBJ1-6; 7 bases fit TRBD1. The trim removed 5 bases at V and 10 bases at J, leaving 11 bases unmatched. Germline CDR1 reads PRHDT; CDR2 reads FYEKMQ (reference sequence). CDR3 length: 15 residues. The CDR3 protein is CASSQDRVRESPLHF. Written as DNA, the CDR3 is TGTGCCAGCAGCCAAGACAGGGTGAGGGAGTCACCCCTCCACTTT.

The V gene is TRBV2, the J gene TRBJ1-4, with D tentatively TRBD1 (6 bases). Trimming stripped 4 bases from V and 7 bases from J, with 19 bases between. Germline V gene sequence: CDR1 SNHLY, CDR2 FYNNEI. CDR3 length: 16 amino acids. This CDR3 is CASSGYRTDGTEKLFF. As DNA, the CDR3 is TGTGCCAGCAGTGGATACCGGACAGACGGAACTGAAAAACTGTTTTTT.

This rearrangement joins TRBV5-1 to TRBJ2-3, with 11 nucleotides matching TRBD1. V dropped 0 bases and J dropped 2; count of bases not matched to a gene: 2. The CDR3 consists of 16 residues. Germline CDR1 SGHRS, CDR2 YFSETQ. The DNA of the CDR3 is TGCGCCAGCAGCTTGGGAGGACAGGGGGCCACAGATACGCAGTATTTT. Its protein product is CASSLGGQGATDTQYF.

This clone occurred once. The V gene is TRBV1, the J gene TRBJ2-7; TRBD2, the table's D call, was not compared with the DNA. TRBV1 is a listed pseudogene. The CDR3 runs 16 residues. The CDR3 nucleotides are TGCACCAGCAGCCATCACGTAAGCGGGGGGACCTACGAGCAGTACTTC. Amino acids: CTSSHHVSGGTYEQYF.

The CDR3 protein is CSVVGTDNEKLFF. The CDR3 nucleotides read TGCAGCGTTGTCGGGACAGATAATGAAAAACTGTTTTTT. The genes are TRBV29-1 and TRBJ1-4; 7 nucleotides match TRBD1. The CDR3 loop spans 13 amino acids. From germline, CDR1 is SQVTM and CDR2 ANQGSEA. With 4 bases clipped from V and 4 bases from J, the junction kept 3 bases outside the gene matches.

The chain joins TRBV9 to TRBJ1-2; 10 bases line up with TRBD1. Germline CDR1 and CDR2: SGDLS and YYNGEE. The CDR3 consists of 16 residues. Trimming took 4 bases from V and 7 from J; bases not matched to a gene: 13. For the CDR3, the DNA is TGTGCCAGCAGCAGAGCCGGGACAGGGGTCGATGGTGGCTACACCTTC. Translation gives CASSRAGTGVDGGYTF.

The chain uses TRBV7-3 and TRBJ2-5, with a tentative D call TRBD2 (5 bases). The J call is uncertain, as TRBJ2-7 better fits the DNA end. The CDR3 spans 13 residues. Germline lookup yields CDR1 SGHTA and CDR2 FQGTGA. The CDR3 spells CASSPTRSHEQYF. The CDR3 DNA reads TGTGCCAGCAGCCCAACTAGGAGCCACGAGCAGTACTTC.

A few counts support this clone. CDR3 residues: CASSPTNYGYTF. The CDR3 DNA follows: TGTGCCAGCAGTCCCACTAACTATGGCTACACCTTC. V and J are TRBV28 and TRBJ1-2; D is ambiguous. V lost 5 bases to trimming and J lost 0 bases, with 4 bases between them. CDR1 MDHEN and CDR2 SYDVKM come from the germline V gene. This CDR3 is 12 amino acids long.

The chain is built from TRBV14 and TRBJ2-7, with a possible D match to TRBD2 (5 bases). V lost 0 bases to trimming and J lost 1 base, with 7 bases between them. CDR3 length: 14 residues. The V gene's germline CDR1 is SGHDN and CDR2 FVKESK. CDR3 sequence reads: CASSQEEASYEQYF. In DNA, the CDR3 is TGTGCCAGCAGCCAAGAGGAGGCGTCCTACGAGCAGTACTTC. The full variable domain, completed using reference TRBV14 and TRBJ2-7, is EAGVTQFPSHSVIEKGQTVTLRCDPISGHDNLYWYRRVMGKEIKFLLHFVKESKQDESGMPNNRFLAERTGGTYSTLKVQPAELEDSGVYFCASSQEEASYEQYFGPGTRLTVT.

The V and J genes are TRBV5-1 and TRBJ2-1, with a weak D call TRBD2 (6 bases). The CDR3 is 14 residues long. CDR1 is SGHRS, CDR2 YFSETQ, per germline. V lost 4 bases, J lost 5 bases, and 13 bases lay in between. In DNA form, the CDR3 reads TGCGCCAGCAGCCGGGCACTAGCTCACAATGAGCAGTTCTTC. Translating it yields CASSRALAHNEQFF.

The rearrangement uses TRBV6-6 and TRBJ2-7; the D is unclear. The V gene's germline CDR1 is MNHNY and CDR2 SVGAGI (reference sequence). The CDR3 covers 11 residues. The germline V and J ends were trimmed by 0 bases and 5 bases, with 2 bases remaining between them. This chain's CDR3 is CASSYSNEQYF. As DNA, the CDR3 is TGTGCCAGCAGTTACTCTAACGAGCAGTACTTC.

The chain joins TRBV20-1 to TRBJ1-1; D is unclear. This CDR3 is 11 amino acids long. Germline CDR1 DFQATT, CDR2 SNEGSKA (reference sequence). V lost 5 bases and J lost 0, with 4 bases in between. CDR3: CSAVLNTEAFF. The CDR3 DNA sequence: TGCAGTGCTGTATTGAACACTGAAGCTTTCTTT.

As for this clone: The junction shows a germline mismatch at one end, possibly a read error. The V call is TRBV27, the J call TRBJ2-2; D is perhaps TRBD1 (6 bases). Germline V gene data show CDR1 as MNHEY and CDR2 as SMNVEV (reference sequence). The CDR3 has 16 residues. CDR3 nucleotide sequence: TGTGCCAGCAGCTTATCAGGTCCACAGGGCTCCGGGGAGCTGTTTTTT. It translates to CASSLSGPQGSGELFF.

This clone was picked up one time. The chain couples TRBV2 to TRBJ2-7; D may be TRBD1 (5 bases). With 7 bases removed from V and 1 base from J, the gap between germline ends came to 11 bases. The germline V gene encodes CDR1 SNHLY and CDR2 FYNNEI. The CDR3 totals 13 residues. CDR3 nucleotide sequence: TGTGCCAGCACTGAGGCAGGGTCCTACGAGCAGTACTTC. This sequence encodes CASTEAGSYEQYF. Based on the CDR3 plus reference TRBV2 and TRBJ2-7, the full variable domain is EPEVTQTPSHQVTQMGQEVILRCVPISNHLYFYWYRQILGQKVEFLVSFYNNEISEKSEIFDDQFSVERPDGSNFTLKIRSTKLEDSAMYFCASTEAGSYEQYFGPGTRLTVT.

The chain is built from TRBV7-6 and TRBJ1-1; 9 bases map to TRBD1. V dropped 4 bases and J dropped 10; count of bases not matched to a gene: 10. The CDR3 is made up of 14 amino acids. In germline, CDR1 is SGHVS, CDR2 FNYEAQ. CDR3: CASSSSGTGMGAFF. The CDR3 DNA reads as TGTGCCAGCAGCTCCTCCGGGACAGGGATGGGAGCTTTCTTT.

V is TRBV6-4 and J is TRBJ2-1; 11 positions agree with TRBD1. Trimming took 2 bases from V and 6 from J; bases not matched to a gene: 0. Looked up from germline, CDR1 is MRHNA and CDR2 is SNTAGT. The CDR3 loop spans 14 amino acids. The CDR3 is CASSDGTGGNEQFF. CDR3 in DNA: TGTGCCAGCAGTGACGGGACAGGGGGCAATGAGCAGTTCTTC.

The chain carries TRBV12-5 and TRBJ1-1; maybe TRBD1 (6 bases). This CDR3 has 13 amino acids. V shed 6 bases and J shed 0 bases, with 8 bases lying between them. Germline lookup yields CDR1 LGHNT and CDR2 FRNRAP. The CDR3 bases are TGTGCTAGTGGGGACAGATTGAACACTGAAGCTTTCTTT. Residues: CASGDRLNTEAFF.

The chain combines TRBV14 with TRBJ1-6; no reliable D call. The CDR3 length is 14 residues. With 0 bases removed from V and 7 bases from J, the gap between germline ends came to 7 bases. The germline CDR1 and CDR2 sequences are SGHDN and FVKESK. The CDR3, as DNA: TGTGCCAGCAGCCAAGAAGGAGGGAATTCACCCCTCCACTTT. Its protein product is CASSQEGGNSPLHF.

This chain uses TRBV25-1 with TRBJ2-1, with 13 positions matching TRBD2. The germline V gene encodes CDR1 MGHDK and CDR2 SYGVNS. J was trimmed by 2 bases and V by 2 bases; bases with no gene match: 3. CDR3 length: 17 amino acids. Here the CDR3 reads CASSEVGLAGTYNEQFF. CDR3 nucleotide sequence: TGTGCCAGCAGTGAAGTGGGACTAGCGGGAACCTACAATGAGCAGTTCTTC. The full variable domain, completed using reference TRBV25-1 and TRBJ2-1, is EADIYQTPRYLVIGTGKKITLECSQTMGHDKMYWYQQDPGMELHLIHYSYGVNSTEKGDLSSESTVSRIRTEHFPLTLESARPSHTSQYLCASSEVGLAGTYNEQFFGPGTRLTVL.